Listed below are T cell receptor beta chains from one sample, sequenced in a study of spatial heterogeneity in lung cancer. TCRdb reprocessed the 5' RACE reads via MiXCR and lists one record per CDR3 protein. The profile covers 2,500 to 4,000 distinct CDR3 sequences, with about 3.5% appearing a single time and about 15% taken by the ten largest. The input for sequencing was lung tumor tissue, taken at surgery. These receptors originate from a male donor with early-stage non-small cell lung cancer. Both conserved end residues are part of each CDR3. The order of the fields is clone size, D gene, J gene, V gene, CDR3 protein, CDR3 DNA. D genes are given only for firm matches. Size is omitted from some rows. Given values are once, few, many or a class for expanded clones.

many	TRBD2	TRBJ2-3	TRBV10-3	CAISEPLGAGSTDTQYF	TGTGCCATCAGTGAGCCTCTGGGAGCGGGGAGCACAGATACGCAGTATTTT
medium-sized	-	TRBJ2-2	TRBV5-1	CASRKLFF	TGCGCCAGCAGGAAGCTGTTTTTT
medium-sized	-	TRBJ1-6	TRBV10-3	CAIRGGTGGDSPLHF	TGTGCCATCAGGGGGGGCACGGGCGGAGATTCACCCCTCCACTTT
-	TRBD1	TRBJ2-1	TRBV5-6	CASSGDRGYNEQFF	TGTGCCAGCAGCGGAGACAGGGGCTACAATGAGCAGTTCTTC
medium-sized	-	TRBJ2-6	TRBV7-9	CASSSVRGSGANVLTF	TGTGCCAGCAGCTCGGTTCGGGGCTCCGGGGCCAACGTCCTGACTTTC
few	TRBD2	TRBJ2-4	TRBV5-5	CASSITSRGVGGNIQYF	TGTGCCAGCAGCATTACTAGCCGGGGGGTTGGTGGAAACATTCAGTACTTC
many	TRBD1	TRBJ1-4	TRBV12-3/TRBV12-4	CASSKSGTGLWLEKLFF	TGTGCCAGCAGTAAATCCGGGACAGGGCTTTGGTTGGAAAAACTGTTTTTT
medium-sized	-	TRBJ1-6	TRBV20-1	CSAQGNSPLHF	TGCAGTGCCCAGGGTAATTCACCCCTCCACTTT
large	TRBD2	TRBJ2-5	TRBV5-5	CASSFGHGGASETQYF	TGTGCCAGCAGCTTTGGTCACGGGGGGGCCTCGGAGACCCAGTACTTC
many	-	TRBJ2-3	TRBV2	CASKEFRGGTDTQYF	TGTGCCAGCAAGGAGTTCAGGGGTGGGACAGATACGCAGTATTTT
large	-	TRBJ2-1	TRBV5-1	CASSFLASERAWGNEQFF	TGCGCCAGCAGCTTTTTGGCTAGCGAGCGGGCGTGGGGGAATGAGCAGTTCTTC
medium-sized	-	TRBJ1-2	TRBV5-1	CASNVPGARYGYTF	TGCGCCAGCAATGTCCCAGGAGCTCGCTATGGCTACACCTTC
medium-sized	-	TRBJ1-6	TRBV6-2/TRBV6-3	CASSQGNSPLHF	TGTGCCAGCAGTCAGGGGAATTCACCCCTCCACTTT
many	-	TRBJ1-1	TRBV29-1	CSVDSSRGTEAFF	TGCAGCGTTGATTCATCCAGGGGCACTGAAGCTTTCTTT
few	-	TRBJ2-5	TRBV10-3	CAIRGTSAETQYF	TGTGCCATCAGGGGGACTTCCGCAGAGACCCAGTACTTC
medium-sized	TRBD1	TRBJ2-3	TRBV5-1	CASSFGQGRGDTQYF	TGCGCCAGCAGCTTTGGACAGGGGCGAGGGGATACGCAGTATTTT
many	-	TRBJ1-1	TRBV11-2	CASSLTGDGEAFF	TGTGCCAGCAGCTTAACGGGGGATGGTGAAGCTTTCTTT
medium-sized	-	TRBJ2-5	TRBV10-2	CASSHNQETQYF	TGCGCCAGCAGTCATAATCAAGAGACCCAGTACTTC
medium-sized	TRBD1	TRBJ2-2	TRBV23-1	CASRPDRGTGELFF	TGCGCCAGCCGGCCCGACAGGGGAACCGGGGAGCTGTTTTTT
medium-sized	-	TRBJ2-7	TRBV20-1	CSASPSGLAGSDEQYF	TGCAGTGCTTCTCCCTCTGGACTTGCTGGTAGCGACGAGCAGTACTTC
medium-sized	-	TRBJ2-1	TRBV29-1	CSSQMDTYNEQFF	TGCAGCTCCCAAATGGACACGTACAATGAGCAGTTCTTC
many	-	TRBJ1-5	TRBV28	CASSWVMSNQPQHF	TGTGCCAGCAGTTGGGTCATGAGCAATCAGCCCCAGCATTTT
medium-sized	-	TRBJ1-1	TRBV6-2/TRBV6-3	CASSYVFPPNTEAFF	TGTGCCAGCAGTTATGTCTTCCCGCCGAACACTGAAGCTTTCTTT
medium-sized	-	TRBJ2-7	TRBV6-2/TRBV6-3	CASSPSVTYEQYF	TGTGCCAGCAGCCCTAGCGTCACCTACGAGCAGTACTTC
medium-sized	-	TRBJ2-1	TRBV2	CASSGQLYNEQFF	TGTGCCAGCAGTGGACAGCTCTACAATGAGCAGTTCTTC
many	-	TRBJ2-3	TRBV11-1	CASSLVRGSRDTQYF	TGTGCCAGCAGCTTAGTCCGGGGATCCAGGGATACGCAGTATTTT
medium-sized	TRBD1	TRBJ1-5	TRBV3-1	CASSQGMDRKHF	TGTGCCAGCAGCCAAGGGATGGACAGGAAGCATTTT
-	-	TRBJ1-1	TRBV18	CASSPGQINTEAFF	TGTGCCAGCTCACCGGGACAAATCAACACTGAAGCTTTCTTT
medium-sized	TRBD1	TRBJ1-2	TRBV14	CASSRTGTGPYGYTF	TGTGCCAGCAGCCGTACCGGGACAGGCCCGTATGGCTACACCTTC
many	-	TRBJ1-2	TRBV28	CASTLSADYGYTF	TGTGCCAGCACCCTTTCAGCCGACTATGGCTACACCTTC
medium-sized	-	TRBJ2-1	TRBV3-1	CASSRGGAIRGNEQFF	TGTGCCAGCAGCCGTGGTGGGGCTATTCGGGGGAATGAGCAGTTCTTC
medium-sized	-	TRBJ2-1	TRBV24-1	CATSDLHLAKNEQFF	TGTGCCACCAGTGATTTGCATCTAGCCAAGAATGAGCAGTTCTTC
medium-sized	-	TRBJ2-5	TRBV5-4	CASSGIQETQYF	TGTGCCAGCAGCGGGATCCAAGAGACCCAGTACTTC
medium-sized	-	TRBJ2-2	TRBV7-9	CASRLYDTGELFF	TGTGCCAGCAGACTATACGACACCGGGGAGCTGTTTTTT
many	-	TRBJ2-5	TRBV7-6	CASSLPTPSTGPGTQYF	TGTGCCAGCAGCTTACCAACTCCCTCCACCGGGCCAGGGACCCAGTACTTC
medium-sized	-	TRBJ1-5	TRBV19	CASSIETGQPQHF	TGTGCCAGTAGTATAGAGACCGGTCAGCCCCAGCATTTT
few	-	TRBJ1-6	TRBV20-1	CSARDPYNSPLHF	TGCAGTGCTAGGGATCCCTATAATTCACCCCTCCACTTT
-	TRBD1	TRBJ1-5	TRBV11-2	CASSLGTGGQPQHF	TGTGCCAGCAGCTTAGGGACAGGGGGCCAGCCCCAGCATTTT
medium-sized	-	TRBJ2-1	TRBV2	CASNQGHNEQFF	TGTGCCAGCAACCAGGGCCACAATGAGCAGTTCTTC
few	-	TRBJ2-5	TRBV12-3/TRBV12-4	CASSLRSQGRGETQYF	TGTGCCAGCAGTTTACGGTCGCAGGGTAGGGGGGAGACCCAGTACTTC
few	TRBD1	TRBJ1-1	TRBV20-1	CSAPRTGGTEAFF	TGCAGTGCTCCCAGGACAGGCGGCACTGAAGCTTTCTTT
many	TRBD2	TRBJ2-2	TRBV10-3	CAISDERGAATGELFF	TGTGCCATCAGTGATGAGCGGGGGGCCGCCACCGGGGAGCTGTTTTTT
medium-sized	TRBD2	TRBJ2-1	TRBV29-1	CSTGTSVYNEQFF	TGCAGCACCGGGACTAGCGTCTACAATGAGCAGTTCTTC
-	TRBD2	TRBJ2-5	TRBV7-2	CASSLGLAGGQETQYF	TGTGCCAGCAGCTTAGGACTAGCGGGGGGCCAAGAGACCCAGTACTTC
medium-sized	TRBD1	TRBJ1-1	TRBV10-3	CAISESGQGSTEAFF	TGTGCCATCAGTGAGTCGGGACAGGGAAGCACTGAAGCTTTCTTT